Listed here are 24 T cell receptor beta chains from one sample, sequenced in a study of cytomegalovirus exposure and HLA in healthy donors. Both 60 Vbeta primers and 13 Jbeta primers went into the PCR. Sequencing used immunoSEQ multiplex PCR; TCRdb keeps in-frame clones, though not all of them. The sample has roughly 95,000 clones, roughly four fifths seen once; the top ten hold more than 3%. The sequenced sample consisted of PBMCs. The receptors were sampled from a man aged 25 to 45 in good health and CMV-seropositive.

The V call is TRBV5-1, the J call TRBJ2-2; no definite D call. Between the trimmed V and J ends, which lost 4 bases and 6 bases, there was a span of 13 bases. CDR1 and CDR2 from the germline V gene are SGHRS and YFSETQ. The CDR3 sequence is 14 residues long. In DNA form, the CDR3 reads TGCGCCAGCAGCCCTGTAGTCTGGTCCGGGGAGCTGTTTTTT. This translates into CASSPVVWSGELFF.

The chain couples TRBV28 to TRBJ2-1, with 11 positions matching TRBD2. V trimming: 7 bases; J trimming: 7 bases; junction bases outside the gene matches: 9. Germline V gene lookup returns CDR1 MDHEN and CDR2 SYDVKM. CDR3 length equals 15 residues. CDR3 amino acids: CASTHLGTSGNEQFF. CDR3 nucleotides: TGTGCCAGCACCCACCTAGGGACTAGCGGTAATGAGCAGTTCTTC.

This chain connects TRBV2 to TRBJ2-1; 9 bases fit TRBD2. This CDR3 has 15 amino acids. The V and J ends lost 3 bases and 5 bases, in that order; junction bases with no gene match: 5. Germline V gene data show CDR1 as SNHLY and CDR2 as FYNNEI. The DNA of the CDR3 is TGTGCCAGCAGTGATTGGGCGGGAGGGCACAATGAGCAGTTCTTC. Its translation: CASSDWAGGHNEQFF.

The V gene is TRBV2, the J gene TRBJ2-7, with TRBD2 matching 15 bases. This CDR3 contains 15 residues. CDR1 and CDR2 (germline): SNHLY, FYNNEI. Trimming took 4 bases from V and 6 from J; bases not matched to a gene: 4. In DNA, the CDR3 is TGTGCCAGCAGTGCACCGGGACTAGCGGGAGGCGAGCAGTACTTC. This encodes CASSAPGLAGGEQYF.

The CDR3 is CASSFLAGGRLGTGELFF. The CDR3 coding sequence is TGTGCCAGCAGTTTCTTAGCGGGAGGGAGGTTGGGCACCGGGGAGCTGTTTTTT. This chain links TRBV28 with TRBJ2-2, with 11 bases identical to TRBD2. Germline V gives CDR1 MDHEN, CDR2 SYDVKM. V gave up 3 bases and J gave up 4 bases; unmatched junction bases: 10. This CDR3 is 18 amino acids long.

This chain connects TRBV18 to TRBJ1-1, with 8 bases matching TRBD1. Germline CDR1 reads KGHSH; CDR2 reads LQKENI. V dropped 0 bases and J dropped 0; count of bases not matched to a gene: 6. The CDR3 is 17 amino acids. The CDR3 here is CASSPPTGASMNTEAFF. DNA for the CDR3: TGTGCCAGCTCACCACCGACAGGGGCATCCATGAACACTGAAGCTTTCTTT. Drawing the rest from reference TRBV18 and TRBJ1-1, the complete variable domain is NAGVMQNPRHLVRRRGQEARLRCSPMKGHSHVYWYRQLPEEGLKFMVYLQKENIIDESGMPKERFSAEFPKEGPSILRIQQVVRGDSAAYFCASSPPTGASMNTEAFFGQGTRLTVV.

V and J are TRBV5-1 and TRBJ2-7; 7 nucleotides match TRBD2. There are 14 residues in the CDR3. Germline V gene sequence: CDR1 SGHRS, CDR2 YFSETQ. V trimming: 0 bases; J trimming: 2 bases; junction bases outside the gene matches: 2. CDR3 in amino acids: CASSLVGGAYEQYF. CDR3 in DNA: TGCGCCAGCAGCTTGGTTGGGGGGGCCTACGAGCAGTACTTC.

This chain uses TRBV9 with TRBJ1-4, with a possible D match to TRBD1 (6 bases). The CDR3 is 13 residues long. Trimming cost V 0 bases and J 13 bases, with 13 bases left between them. Germline V CDR1 and CDR2: SGDLS, YYNGEE. CDR3 sequence: CASSVATGGRLFF. CDR3 coding DNA: TGTGCCAGCAGCGTAGCTACGGGGGGGCGACTGTTTTTT.

V and J are TRBV6-6 and TRBJ1-4; 9 bases fit TRBD1. With V trimmed by 6 bases and J by 8 bases, 7 bases remained unmatched. The CDR3 sequence is 14 residues long. Germline V gene sequence: CDR1 MNHNY, CDR2 SVGAGI (reference sequence). As DNA, the CDR3 is TGTGCCAGCAGCCCCGGGACAGGGTGGGAAAAACTGTTTTTT. Amino acids: CASSPGTGWEKLFF.

The sample holds one count of this clone. The J gene is TRBJ2-2, the V gene TRBV7-2; TRBD2 matches at 10 bases. Germline V gene lookup returns CDR1 SGHTA and CDR2 FQGNSA. The CDR3 is made up of 17 amino acids. The J segment lost 5 bases and the V segment lost 5 bases, leaving 11 bases of the junction unmatched. The CDR3 sequence is CASSRTSSGSITGELFF. As DNA, the CDR3 is TGTGCCAGCAGCCGCACATCTAGCGGGAGTATTACCGGGGAGCTGTTTTTT.

The V and J genes are TRBV4-1 and TRBJ2-5; D unclear. CDR3 length equals 16 residues. V was shortened by 0 bases and J by 4 bases, with 15 bases between the two germline ends. CDR1 is MGHRA and CDR2 is YSYEKL in the germline V gene. CDR3 nucleotides: TGCGCCAGCAGCCAAGACGACCTAGTCAAAATAGAGACCCAGTACTTC. This encodes CASSQDDLVKIETQYF.

For this clone: Mismatch with germline at one junction end may stem from a read error. The rearrangement joins TRBV2 to TRBJ2-6; 8 bases match TRBD1. The CDR3 has 18 amino acids. Germline V gives CDR1 SNHLY, CDR2 FYNNEI. CDR3 sequence: CAGSEGQGVYSGANVLTF. Here the CDR3 DNA reads TGTGCCGGCAGTGAAGGACAGGGAGTTTACTCTGGGGCCAACGTCCTGACTTTC.

The chain combines TRBV7-2 with TRBJ1-4; D remains unclear. The V end lost 4 bases, the J end lost 8 bases, and 17 bases lay between the germline ends. CDR3 length: 15 amino acids. In germline, CDR1 is SGHTA, CDR2 FQGNSA. In DNA, the CDR3 is TGTGCCAGCAGCTCCTATTCCACGGGTCCCGAAAAACTGTTTTTT. Translating gives CASSSYSTGPEKLFF.

The chain links TRBV2 to TRBJ1-4; D perhaps matches TRBD1 (6 bases). The CDR3 is made up of 13 amino acids. V lost 6 bases and J 8 bases, leaving 13 bases between the germline ends. The germline CDR1 and CDR2 sequences are SNHLY and FYNNEI. CDR3 nucleotide sequence: TGTGCCAGCAGAACACAGGGTCAGGAAAAACTGTTTTTT. This codes for CASRTQGQEKLFF.

The chain joins TRBV27 to TRBJ2-7; 14 bases agree with TRBD2. Looked up from germline, CDR1 is MNHEY and CDR2 is SMNVEV (reference sequence). Trimming took 5 bases from V and 4 from J; bases not matched to a gene: 19. The CDR3 has 20 amino acids. Here the CDR3 DNA reads TGTGCCAGCAGTCCGCGTCTCGGGACTAGCGGGAGTGAACGTGGGTACGAGCAGTACTTC. Translated, it gives CASSPRLGTSGSERGYEQYF.

The chain has TRBV6-1 and TRBJ1-5, with 11 nucleotides matching TRBD1. Germline V gives CDR1 MNHNS, CDR2 SASEGT. The CDR3 runs to 14 residues. J gave up 5 bases and V 5 bases, and 2 bases lay outside the gene matches. CDR3 nucleotides: TGTGCCAGCAGTCGGGACAGGGGGTATCAGCCCCAGCATTTT. Residues: CASSRDRGYQPQHF.

V usage is TRBV10-3 and J usage is TRBJ1-1; TRBD1 might be the D (5 bases). The germline gives CDR1 ENHRY, CDR2 SYGVKD. The V gene lost 0 bases and the J gene lost 1 base, with 9 bases spanning the gap. CDR3 length: 15 residues. The CDR3: CAISESDRQNTEAFF. The CDR3 DNA reads TGTGCCATCAGTGAGTCAGACAGACAGAACACTGAAGCTTTCTTT.

This chain connects TRBV15 to TRBJ2-1; 12 nucleotides agree with TRBD1. The CDR3 covers 18 residues. Trimming removed 5 bases from V and 1 base from J; junction bases left unmatched: 9. Germline assignment: CDR1 LNHNV and CDR2 YYDKDF (reference sequence). The CDR3 spells CATSGGQGAKTSYNEQFF. In DNA form, the CDR3 reads TGTGCCACCAGCGGGGGACAGGGGGCTAAGACATCCTACAATGAGCAGTTCTTC. The full variable domain, rest sourced from reference TRBV15 and TRBJ2-1, is DAMVIQNPRYQVTQFGKPVTLSCSQTLNHNVMYWYQQKSSQAPKLLFHYYDKDFNNEADTPDNFQSRRPNTSFCFLDIRSPGLGDTAMYLCATSGGQGAKTSYNEQFFGPGTRLTVL.

The CDR3 DNA reads TGCGCCAGCACCAAACCCCCGGACAGGGTGGTCGAAGAGACCCAGTACTTC. Translating gives CASTKPPDRVVEETQYF. V gene TRBV5-1 combines with J gene TRBJ2-5, with 8 bases that match TRBD1. J gave up 3 bases and V 6 bases, and 16 bases lay outside the gene matches. Germline CDR1 is SGHRS and CDR2 is YFSETQ. The CDR3 consists of 17 residues.

There are a few counts of this clone. The V gene is TRBV5-4, the J gene TRBJ1-1, with TRBD1 identical over 7 bases. This CDR3 has 15 amino acids. The germline V gene has CDR1 SGHNT and CDR2 YYREEE (reference sequence). The junction had 6 bases not matched to a gene; V was cut back by 4 bases and J by 0 bases. The CDR3 is CASSPPTGMNTEAFF. In DNA, the CDR3 is TGTGCCAGCAGCCCGCCGACAGGGATGAACACTGAAGCTTTCTTT.

This clone was seen a single time. V usage is TRBV2 and J usage is TRBJ1-3, with TRBD1 matching over 10 bases. CDR1 is SNHLY, CDR2 FYNNEI, per germline. The length of the CDR3 is 14 residues. The trim removed 11 bases at V and 8 bases at J, leaving 12 bases unmatched. As DNA, the CDR3 is TGTGCCGCAACCATGACAGGGGGCGCGGACACCATATATTTT. Translating it yields CAATMTGGADTIYF.

This chain connects TRBV5-6 to TRBJ1-1; 8 positions match TRBD1. In germline, CDR1 is SGHDT, CDR2 YYEEEE. The CDR3 is made up of 15 amino acids. V lost 5 bases and J lost 4; bases outside the gene matches: 10. The CDR3 spells CASRVRHRGSTEAFF. DNA for the CDR3: TGTGCCAGCAGGGTCCGGCACAGGGGGTCCACTGAAGCTTTCTTT.

This clone was counted between two and nine times. The chain joins TRBV10-2 to TRBJ1-1, with D tentatively TRBD1 (5 bases). There are 14 residues in the CDR3. V was clipped by 5 bases and J by 4 bases, with 14 bases between them. CDR1 is WSHSY, CDR2 SAAADI, per germline. The CDR3 is CASSYKGDGTEAFF. The CDR3 bases are TGCGCCAGCAGTTATAAAGGGGATGGCACTGAAGCTTTCTTT.

The chain recombines TRBV7-8 with TRBJ2-5; a possible D gene is TRBD1 (5 bases). The CDR3 is 17 amino acids. Germline V lookup: CDR1 SGHVS, CDR2 FQNEAQ. V dropped 4 bases and J dropped 1 base, with 19 bases sitting between them. DNA for the CDR3: TGTGCCAGCAGCTCGCTAAGGGGAAAGGAATCCCAAGAGACCCAGTACTTC. This encodes CASSSLRGKESQETQYF. Looking up the rest from reference TRBV7-8 and TRBJ2-5 gives the full variable domain: GAGVSQSPRYKVAKRGQDVALRCDPISGHVSLFWYQQALGQGPEFLTYFQNEAQLDKSGLPSDRFFAERPEGSVSTLKIQRTQQEDSAVYLCASSSLRGKESQETQYFGPGTRLLVL.